The 9 T cell receptor beta chains below come from one sample, sequenced in a study of blood T cell repertoires in COVID-19. Clones were read by immunoSEQ multiplex PCR, and TCRdb kept only the in-frame ones, dropping some. The sample yields about 85,000 clones, around 89% seen once. The specimen was peripheral blood. These receptors were collected from a woman aged 80 or older with active or convalescent COVID-19.

This sequence joins TRBV5-4 and TRBJ1-2; 10 bases are shared with TRBD1. This CDR3 has 15 amino acids. Germline CDR1 is SGHNT and CDR2 is YYREEE (reference sequence). V gave up 3 bases and J gave up 6 bases; unmatched junction bases: 8. The CDR3 sequence is CASSSRTGGLDGYTF. The CDR3 region has the DNA TGTGCCAGCAGCTCGCGGACAGGGGGACTCGATGGCTACACCTTC.

This chain links TRBV5-1 with TRBJ2-7; D is possibly TRBD1 (6 bases). Trimming pared 0 bases from V and 5 bases from J, leaving 15 bases between. Germline V gives CDR1 SGHRS, CDR2 YFSETQ. This CDR3 is 15 amino acids long. This chain's CDR3 is CASSLGGTLKDEQYF. CDR3 bases: TGCGCCAGCAGCTTGGGTGGGACACTAAAGGACGAGCAGTACTTC.

This clone was seen only once. The chain is built from TRBV19 and TRBJ2-1; the match to TRBD2 covers 9 bases. Unmatched junction bases numbered 5, after V lost 1 base and J lost 4 bases. Looked up from germline, CDR1 is LNHDA and CDR2 is SQIVND (reference sequence). The CDR3 covers 16 residues. CDR3 sequence reads: CASSIGPGLAYNEQFF. The CDR3 DNA reads TGTGCCAGTAGTATAGGTCCGGGACTAGCTTACAATGAGCAGTTCTTC.

This chain joins TRBV5-6 and TRBJ2-5, with 12 bases identical to TRBD2. Per the germline V gene, CDR1 is SGHDT and CDR2 is YYEEEE. The J segment lost 4 bases and the V segment lost 1 base, leaving 5 bases of the junction unmatched. The CDR3 totals 16 residues. For the CDR3, the DNA is TGTGCCAGCAGCTTGCGAAGACTAGCGGGAGTAGAGACCCAGTACTTC. Its translation is CASSLRRLAGVETQYF.

This chain joins TRBV19 and TRBJ1-3; perhaps TRBD1 as D (5 bases). This CDR3 has 16 residues. CDR1 is LNHDA, CDR2 SQIVND, per germline (reference sequence). Trimming took off 6 bases at V and 0 bases at J, with 15 bases between the two ends. The CDR3 loop is CASRTLKGFSGNTIYF. In DNA form, the CDR3 reads TGTGCCAGTAGGACGCTTAAGGGGTTCTCTGGAAACACCATATATTTT.

The chain links TRBV27 to TRBJ2-7; 12 nucleotides agree with TRBD2. Germline CDR1 and CDR2: MNHEY and SMNVEV (reference sequence). V shed 6 bases, J shed 2 bases, and the junction held 5 bases outside the gene matches. The CDR3 consists of 15 residues. CDR3 residues: CASRSTSGRPYEQYF. CDR3 DNA sequence: TGTGCCAGCAGATCTACTAGCGGGAGGCCCTACGAGCAGTACTTC.

The V gene is TRBV24-1, the J gene TRBJ1-6; no clear D gene. Germline V gives CDR1 KGHDR, CDR2 SFDVKD. The ends were cut back, 7 bases at V and 7 bases at J, with 13 bases in the middle. The CDR3 is 14 residues long. The CDR3 DNA reads TGTGCCACCAGGGACTCCTCCCCAAATTCACCCCTCCACTTT. This codes for CATRDSSPNSPLHF.

This clone has only a few counts. This chain joins TRBV28 and TRBJ1-1; TRBD1 matches at 8 bases. The CDR3 is 13 residues long. CDR1 and CDR2 from the germline V gene are MDHEN and SYDVKM. V was clipped by 1 base and J by 8 bases; unmatched bases: 3. CDR3 amino acids: CASSLSRTGEAFF. The CDR3 DNA is TGTGCCAGCAGTTTATCGAGGACAGGGGAAGCTTTCTTT.

V gene TRBV28 combines with J gene TRBJ2-1; 13 bases match TRBD2. CDR1 is MDHEN and CDR2 is SYDVKM in the germline V gene. This CDR3 region has 16 residues. J gave up 7 bases and V 5 bases, and 8 bases lay outside the gene matches. CDR3 DNA: TGTGCCAGCAGTGGGGGTGGACTAGCGGGAGTTAATGAGCAGTTCTTC. Translated, it gives CASSGGGLAGVNEQFF.